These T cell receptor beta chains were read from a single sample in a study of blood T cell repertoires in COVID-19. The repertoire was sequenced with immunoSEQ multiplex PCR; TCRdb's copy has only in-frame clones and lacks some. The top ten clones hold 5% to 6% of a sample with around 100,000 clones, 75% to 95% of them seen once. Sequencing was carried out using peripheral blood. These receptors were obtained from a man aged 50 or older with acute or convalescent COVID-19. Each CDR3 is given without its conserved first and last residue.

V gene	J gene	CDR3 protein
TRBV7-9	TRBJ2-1	ASSEWEYNEQF
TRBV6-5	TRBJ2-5	ASSPDRASGKTQY
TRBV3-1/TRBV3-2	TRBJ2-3	ASSQGVSDTQY
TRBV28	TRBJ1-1	ASSSRGLGQVNTEAF
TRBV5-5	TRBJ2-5	ASSFTGGGGTQY
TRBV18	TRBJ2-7	ASSSGQLYEQY
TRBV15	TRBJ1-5	ATSRDSFTGENQPQH
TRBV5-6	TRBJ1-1	ASLRGHGTEAF
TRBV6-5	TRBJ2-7	ASRTPPGQGYEQY
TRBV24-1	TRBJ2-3	ATIGGSTDTQY
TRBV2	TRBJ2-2	ASSFGNTGELF
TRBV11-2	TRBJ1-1	ASSLVMNTEAF
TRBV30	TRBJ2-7	AWSVRERGYEQY
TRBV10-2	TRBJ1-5	ASTMGQTQPQH
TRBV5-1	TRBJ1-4	ASRTGVLETNEKLF
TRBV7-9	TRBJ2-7	ASRGGLEGEQY
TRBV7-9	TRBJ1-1	ASSVDMGEAF
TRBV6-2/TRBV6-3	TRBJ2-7	ASSRLGTSGVDEQY
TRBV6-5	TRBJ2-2	ASSFGQAMNTGELF
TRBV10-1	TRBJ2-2	ASSENRRRVGRLNTGELF
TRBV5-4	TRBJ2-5	ASSLKSGEETQY
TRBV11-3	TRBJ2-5	ASSPGLAGNRQETQY
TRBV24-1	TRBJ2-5	ATSEGAQETQY
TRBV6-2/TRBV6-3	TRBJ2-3	ASSVPGLASTDTQY
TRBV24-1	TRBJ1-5	ATSARPGQGAISNQPQH
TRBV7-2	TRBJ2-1	ASSLLHGRGEQF